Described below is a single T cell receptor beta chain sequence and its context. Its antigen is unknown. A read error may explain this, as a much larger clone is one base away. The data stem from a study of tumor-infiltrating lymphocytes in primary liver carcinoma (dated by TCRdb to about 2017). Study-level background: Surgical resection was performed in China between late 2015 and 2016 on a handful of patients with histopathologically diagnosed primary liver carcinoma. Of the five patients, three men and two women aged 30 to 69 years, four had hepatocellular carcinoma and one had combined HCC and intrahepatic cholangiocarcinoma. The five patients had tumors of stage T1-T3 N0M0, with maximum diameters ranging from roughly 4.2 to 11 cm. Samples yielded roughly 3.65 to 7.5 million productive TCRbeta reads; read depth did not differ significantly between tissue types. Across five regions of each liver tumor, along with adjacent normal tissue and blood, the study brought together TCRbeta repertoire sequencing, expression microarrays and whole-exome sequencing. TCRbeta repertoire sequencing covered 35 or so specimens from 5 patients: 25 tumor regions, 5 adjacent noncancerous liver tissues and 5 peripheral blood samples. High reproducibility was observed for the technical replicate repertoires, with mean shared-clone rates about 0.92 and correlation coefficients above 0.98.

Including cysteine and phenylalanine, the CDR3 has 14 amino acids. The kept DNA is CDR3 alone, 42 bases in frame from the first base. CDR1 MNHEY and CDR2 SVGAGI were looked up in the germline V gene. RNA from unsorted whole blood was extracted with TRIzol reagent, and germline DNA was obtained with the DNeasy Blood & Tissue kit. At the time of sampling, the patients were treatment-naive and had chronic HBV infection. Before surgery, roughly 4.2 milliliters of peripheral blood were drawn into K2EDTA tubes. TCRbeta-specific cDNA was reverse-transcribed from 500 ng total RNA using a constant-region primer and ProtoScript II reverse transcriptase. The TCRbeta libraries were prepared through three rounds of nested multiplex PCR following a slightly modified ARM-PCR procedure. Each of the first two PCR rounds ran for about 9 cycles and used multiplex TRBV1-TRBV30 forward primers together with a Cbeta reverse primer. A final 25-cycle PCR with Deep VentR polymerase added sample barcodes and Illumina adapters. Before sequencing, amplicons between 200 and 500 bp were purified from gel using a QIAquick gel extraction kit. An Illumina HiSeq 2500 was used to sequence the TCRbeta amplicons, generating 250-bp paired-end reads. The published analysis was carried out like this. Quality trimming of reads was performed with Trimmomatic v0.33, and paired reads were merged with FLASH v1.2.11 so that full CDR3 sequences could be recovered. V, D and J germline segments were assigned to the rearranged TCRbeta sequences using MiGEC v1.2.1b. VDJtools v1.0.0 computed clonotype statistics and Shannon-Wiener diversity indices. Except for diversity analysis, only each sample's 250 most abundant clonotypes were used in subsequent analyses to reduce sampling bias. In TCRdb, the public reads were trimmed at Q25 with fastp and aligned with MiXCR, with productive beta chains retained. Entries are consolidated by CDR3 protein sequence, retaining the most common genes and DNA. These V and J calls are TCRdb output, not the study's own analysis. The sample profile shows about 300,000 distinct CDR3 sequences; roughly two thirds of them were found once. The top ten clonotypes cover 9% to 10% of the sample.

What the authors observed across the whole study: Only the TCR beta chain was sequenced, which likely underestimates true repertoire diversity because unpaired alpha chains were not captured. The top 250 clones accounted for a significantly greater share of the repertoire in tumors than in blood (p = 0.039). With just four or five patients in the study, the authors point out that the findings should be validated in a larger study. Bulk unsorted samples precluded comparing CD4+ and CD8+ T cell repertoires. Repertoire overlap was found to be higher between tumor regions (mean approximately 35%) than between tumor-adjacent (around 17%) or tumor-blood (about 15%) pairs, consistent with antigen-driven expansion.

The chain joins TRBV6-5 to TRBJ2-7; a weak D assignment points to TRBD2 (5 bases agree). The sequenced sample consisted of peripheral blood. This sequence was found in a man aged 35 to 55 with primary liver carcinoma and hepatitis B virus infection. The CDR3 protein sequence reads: CAISHRSRGDEQYF. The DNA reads TGTGCCATCAGTCACAGATCCCGGGGTGACGAGCAGTACTTC.